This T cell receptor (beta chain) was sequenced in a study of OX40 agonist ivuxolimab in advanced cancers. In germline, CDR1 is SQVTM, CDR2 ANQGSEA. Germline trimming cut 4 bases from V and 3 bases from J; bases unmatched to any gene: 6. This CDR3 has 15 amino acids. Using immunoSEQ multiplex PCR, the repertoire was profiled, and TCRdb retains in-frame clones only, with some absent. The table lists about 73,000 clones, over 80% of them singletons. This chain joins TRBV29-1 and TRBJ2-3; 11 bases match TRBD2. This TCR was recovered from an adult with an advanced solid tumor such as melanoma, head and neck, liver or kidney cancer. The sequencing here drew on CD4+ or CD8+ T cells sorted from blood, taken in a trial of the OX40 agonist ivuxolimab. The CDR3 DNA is TGCAGCGTTGGGCGGGGGACTAGCGGAACAGATACGCAGTATTTT. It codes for CSVGRGTSGTDTQYF.